Listed below are T cell receptor beta chains from one sample, sequenced in a study of OX40 agonist ivuxolimab in advanced cancers. This table comes from immunoSEQ multiplex PCR, and its TCRdb copy is limited to in-frame clones, with some not included. Of tens of thousands of clones listed, 65% to 90% are singletons. Sequences were derived from CD4+ or CD8+ T cells sorted from blood, sampled in a trial of the OX40 agonist ivuxolimab. The receptors shown here come from an adult with an advanced solid tumor such as melanoma, head and neck, liver or kidney cancer. Each CDR3 is given with its conserved first and last residue. The order of the fields is D gene, V gene, clone size, J gene, CDR3 DNA, CDR3 protein. The D gene is left open where the match is weak. Clone size is not always given. Where it is, it says once, few, many or a class for expanded clones.

d_call: -; v_call: TRBV30; clone_size: few; j_call: TRBJ2-7; cdr3_nt: TGTGCCTGGAGTCCCGGGCCCTACGAGCAGTACTTC; cdr3_aa: CAWSPGPYEQYF
d_call: TRBD2; v_call: TRBV30; clone_size: -; j_call: TRBJ2-3; cdr3_nt: TGTGCCTGGAGCGGGTCCCGGACTAGCGGGAGTTCAGATACGCAGTATTTT; cdr3_aa: CAWSGSRTSGSSDTQYF
d_call: -; v_call: TRBV7-9; clone_size: -; j_call: TRBJ1-1; cdr3_nt: TGTGCCAGCAGCTCCAAGGGGTCTCCCCGACAAGCTTTCTTT; cdr3_aa: CASSSKGSPRQAFF
d_call: -; v_call: TRBV19; clone_size: once; j_call: TRBJ2-6; cdr3_nt: TGTGCCAGTAGTGTTTACTCTGGGGCCAACGTCCTGACTTTC; cdr3_aa: CASSVYSGANVLTF
d_call: TRBD1; v_call: TRBV18; clone_size: few; j_call: TRBJ1-1; cdr3_nt: TGTGCCAGCTCACCAGTGACAGGGGAAGCGAACACTGAAGCTTTCTTT; cdr3_aa: CASSPVTGEANTEAFF
d_call: -; v_call: TRBV30; clone_size: -; j_call: TRBJ1-2; cdr3_nt: TGTGCCTGGAGTGCTCCAGACTACTATGGCTACACCTTC; cdr3_aa: CAWSAPDYYGYTF
d_call: TRBD1; v_call: TRBV18; clone_size: -; j_call: TRBJ2-2; cdr3_nt: TGTGCCAGCTCACCACGGGGACAGACAAGGGCGAACACCGGGGAGCTGTTTTTT; cdr3_aa: CASSPRGQTRANTGELFF
d_call: -; v_call: TRBV27; clone_size: few; j_call: TRBJ1-1; cdr3_nt: TGTGCCAGCAGTTTCAAGGGTTGGAGTGTAGCTTTCTTT; cdr3_aa: CASSFKGWSVAFF
d_call: TRBD2; v_call: TRBV7-3; clone_size: -; j_call: TRBJ2-1; cdr3_nt: TGTGCCAGCAGCTTAGGGCTAGCGGGAGCCCTGCAGTTCTTC; cdr3_aa: CASSLGLAGALQFF
d_call: TRBD1; v_call: TRBV19; clone_size: few; j_call: TRBJ1-4; cdr3_nt: TGTGCCAGTTCCGTTTACAGGGGCACTAATGAAAAACTGTTTTTT; cdr3_aa: CASSVYRGTNEKLFF
d_call: -; v_call: TRBV5-1; clone_size: -; j_call: TRBJ2-2; cdr3_nt: TGCGCCAGCAGCTTGGAACCGGGGGCCACCGGGGAGCTGTTTTTT; cdr3_aa: CASSLEPGATGELFF
d_call: -; v_call: TRBV10-3; clone_size: -; j_call: TRBJ1-4; cdr3_nt: TGTGCCATCTCCCCGACCCGACAGGCATCTAATGAAAAACTGTTTTTT; cdr3_aa: CAISPTRQASNEKLFF
d_call: TRBD1; v_call: TRBV5-4; clone_size: -; j_call: TRBJ2-7; cdr3_nt: TGTGCCAGCAGCCCTCATCCGGGACAGGGGATGTACGAGCAGTACTTC; cdr3_aa: CASSPHPGQGMYEQYF
d_call: TRBD1; v_call: TRBV11-2; clone_size: -; j_call: TRBJ1-3; cdr3_nt: TGTGCCAGCAGCCGACAGGGGGAAACTGGAAACACCATATATTTT; cdr3_aa: CASSRQGETGNTIYF
d_call: -; v_call: TRBV11-2; clone_size: -; j_call: TRBJ2-5; cdr3_nt: TGTGCCAGCAGCTTAGCTGCCGCCCCAAGGCGAGAGACCCAGTACTTC; cdr3_aa: CASSLAAAPRRETQYF
d_call: TRBD1; v_call: TRBV2; clone_size: -; j_call: TRBJ2-7; cdr3_nt: TGTGCCAGCACCAAACTGACAGGGAACGAGCAGTACTTC; cdr3_aa: CASTKLTGNEQYF
d_call: -; v_call: TRBV5-1; clone_size: -; j_call: TRBJ2-5; cdr3_nt: TGCGCCAGCAGCGAGGACCAAGAGACCCAGTACTTC; cdr3_aa: CASSEDQETQYF
d_call: TRBD2; v_call: TRBV7-2; clone_size: few; j_call: TRBJ2-5; cdr3_nt: TGTGCCAGCAGTCCTGGACTAGCAGGAGAGACCCAGTACTTC; cdr3_aa: CASSPGLAGETQYF
d_call: -; v_call: TRBV25-1; clone_size: -; j_call: TRBJ2-5; cdr3_nt: TGTGCCAGCAGTGAGGGGACGATCCAAGAGACCCAGTACTTC; cdr3_aa: CASSEGTIQETQYF
d_call: -; v_call: TRBV7-3; clone_size: -; j_call: TRBJ1-1; cdr3_nt: TGTGCCAGCAGCCGTGGAGCCCTGACAGGGAACACTGAAGCTTTCTTT; cdr3_aa: CASSRGALTGNTEAFF
d_call: -; v_call: TRBV5-6; clone_size: -; j_call: TRBJ1-3; cdr3_nt: TGTGCCAGCAGCTTGTATTCTCCGGCACTTGAAAACACCATATATTTT; cdr3_aa: CASSLYSPALENTIYF
d_call: -; v_call: TRBV10-2; clone_size: -; j_call: TRBJ1-5; cdr3_nt: TGCGCCAGCAGTGAGTCCAGGAACCATCAGCCCCAGCATTTT; cdr3_aa: CASSESRNHQPQHF
d_call: TRBD2; v_call: TRBV7-2; clone_size: -; j_call: TRBJ2-1; cdr3_nt: TGTGCCAGCAGCTTAGTAGCACTAGCGGGACGAGATGGAAATGAGCAGTTCTTC; cdr3_aa: CASSLVALAGRDGNEQFF
d_call: TRBD1; v_call: TRBV29-1; clone_size: -; j_call: TRBJ2-6; cdr3_nt: TGCAGCGTGGAACAGGGACAGGCGCCCTCTGGGGCCAACGTCCTGACTTTC; cdr3_aa: CSVEQGQAPSGANVLTF